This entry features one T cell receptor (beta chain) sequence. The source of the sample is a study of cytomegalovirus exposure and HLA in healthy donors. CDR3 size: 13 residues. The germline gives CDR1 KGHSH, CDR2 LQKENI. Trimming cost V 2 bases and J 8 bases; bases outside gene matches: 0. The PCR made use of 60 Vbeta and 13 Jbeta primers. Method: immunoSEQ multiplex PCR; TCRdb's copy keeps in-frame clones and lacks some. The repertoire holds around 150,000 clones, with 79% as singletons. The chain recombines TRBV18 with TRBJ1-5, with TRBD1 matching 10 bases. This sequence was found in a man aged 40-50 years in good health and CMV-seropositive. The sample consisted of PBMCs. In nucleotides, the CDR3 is TGTGCCAGCTCACCAGGACAGGGGGAGCCCCAGCATTTT. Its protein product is CASSPGQGEPQHF.